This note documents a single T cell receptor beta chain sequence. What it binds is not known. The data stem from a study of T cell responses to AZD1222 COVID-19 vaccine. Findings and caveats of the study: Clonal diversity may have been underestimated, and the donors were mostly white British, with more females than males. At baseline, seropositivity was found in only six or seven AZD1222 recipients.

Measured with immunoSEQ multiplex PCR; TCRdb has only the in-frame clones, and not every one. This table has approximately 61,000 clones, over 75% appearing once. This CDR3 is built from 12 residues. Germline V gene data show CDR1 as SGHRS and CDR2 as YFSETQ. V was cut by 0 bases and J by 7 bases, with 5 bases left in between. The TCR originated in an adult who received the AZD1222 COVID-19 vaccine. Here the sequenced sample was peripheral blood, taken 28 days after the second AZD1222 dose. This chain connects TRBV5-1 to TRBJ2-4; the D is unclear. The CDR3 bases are TGCGCCAGCAGCTTGGAAAGTAACATTCAGTACTTC. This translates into CASSLESNIQYF.